The clone carrying this T cell receptor beta chain is labeled medium-sized. Antigen: not known. Each TRB amplification used roughly 220-550 ng of genomic DNA from blood. Multiplex PCR with BIOMED2 TRB-A/B primer pools amplified TRB rearrangements. TCRdb reprocessed the multiplex PCR reads via MiXCR and lists one record per CDR3 protein. The data show over 7,000 distinct CDR3 sequences, roughly 23% seen once. The trim removed 7 bases at V and 7 bases at J, leaving 4 bases unmatched. Germline loops: CDR1 ENHRY, CDR2 SYGVKD. This CDR3 comprises 14 residues. The data derive from a study of T and B cells in COVID-19 patients. Study-level findings and limits: CD4+, regulatory T cell, CD8+ and sorted SARS-CoV-2-responsive or tetramer+ T cells were not yet sequenced. Early severe-case samples and blood from mildly ill patients during symptoms were in short supply.

Source material: blood. This chain connects TRBV10-3 to TRBJ2-1; 13 bases are a match to TRBD2. This TCR came from a human donor who had recovered from COVID-19. Here the CDR3 reads CAIKGLAGVNEQFF. The CDR3 DNA follows: TGTGCCATCAAAGGACTAGCGGGAGTGAATGAGCAGTTCTTC.